The subject of this entry is one TCR beta chain. Antigen: not known. This sample also contains other DNA sequences that code for the same CDR3. Vbeta (60) and Jbeta (13) primers were used in the PCR. Generated by immunoSEQ multiplex PCR, the TCRdb table keeps only in-frame clones and is missing some. In the table there are approximately 85,000 clones, roughly 80% of which are singletons. The CDR3 has 14 residues. CDR1 ENHRY and CDR2 SYGVKD come from the germline V gene. V dropped 8 bases and J dropped 2; count of bases not matched to a gene: 6. These data belong to a study of cytomegalovirus exposure and HLA in healthy donors. Overall study results and limits: It was shown in a later analysis that HLA-associated TCR beta chains were more clonally expanded than other, equally common chains. In a later analysis, TCR association rates varied by HLA locus: DRB1 most, HLA-C fewest. Some V segments, TRBV6-2 and TRBV6-3 among them, were indistinguishable and were therefore excluded. In a later analysis, at a false discovery rate of 0.05, under 20,000 TCR beta sequences matched HLA alleles.

The clonotype was recovered from a woman aged 45-59 years in good health and CMV-seropositive. V and J are TRBV10-3 and TRBJ2-3; 8 bases agree with TRBD2. The sequenced sample consisted of PBMCs. The CDR3, as DNA: TGTGCCATCGCGGGACTAGGGTACACAGATACGCAGTATTTT. Translated, it gives CAIAGLGYTDTQYF.